This TCR beta chain was sequenced in a study of shared clonotypes between healthy human individuals. To note about this clone: At one end the junction does not follow the germline gene, possibly because of a read error.

Data came from immunoSEQ multiplex PCR; TCRdb stores just in-frame clones and leaves some out. The profile shows about half a million clones, roughly 80% of them singletons. Study donors comprised healthy, HIV-negative adults devoid of recent acute infection or vaccination. The CDR3 covers 12 residues. Germline values: CDR1 GTSNPN, CDR2 SVGIG (reference sequence). The sample consisted of PBMCs. The J gene is TRBJ2-7, the V gene TRBV30; 10 bases match TRBD2. This receptor was taken from a woman in her thirties or forties in good health. Some clones in this sample may be carry-over from other donors' samples. CDR3 residues: CAWDSSGRIVAF. As DNA, the CDR3 is TGTGCCTGGGATTCTAGCGGGAGAATAGTGGCCTTC.